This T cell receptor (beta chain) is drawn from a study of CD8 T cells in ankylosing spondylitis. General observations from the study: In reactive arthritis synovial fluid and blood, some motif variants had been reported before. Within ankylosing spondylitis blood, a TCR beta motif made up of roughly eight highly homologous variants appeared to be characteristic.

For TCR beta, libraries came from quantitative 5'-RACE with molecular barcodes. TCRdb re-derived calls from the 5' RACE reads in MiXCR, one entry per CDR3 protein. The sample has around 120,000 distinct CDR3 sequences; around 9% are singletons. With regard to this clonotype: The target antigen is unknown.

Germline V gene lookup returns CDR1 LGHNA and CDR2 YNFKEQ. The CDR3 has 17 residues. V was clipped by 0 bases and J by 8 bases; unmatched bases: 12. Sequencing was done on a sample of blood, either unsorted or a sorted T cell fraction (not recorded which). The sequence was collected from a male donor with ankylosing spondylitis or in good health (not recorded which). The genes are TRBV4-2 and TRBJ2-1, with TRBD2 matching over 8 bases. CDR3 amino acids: CASSQEGAGVEWDEQFF. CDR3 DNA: TGTGCCAGCAGCCAAGAAGGAGCGGGAGTTGAATGGGATGAGCAGTTCTTC.